These 19 T cell receptor beta chains were all obtained from the same sample, sequenced in a study of shared clonotypes between healthy human individuals. CD45RO negativity and positive selection for CCR7 defined naive CD8 cells, a population that excluded terminally differentiated effector memory CD45RA+ cells. TCRdb's copy holds only in-frame clones and misses some; the assay was immunoSEQ multiplex PCR. The top ten clones hold roughly 1% of a sample with about 2 million clones, about 95% of them seen once. The sample taken for sequencing was naive CD8+ T cells sorted from blood. Receptor source: a man younger than 30 in good health.

This clone was observed once. The chain joins TRBV27 to TRBJ2-7, with D possibly being TRBD2 (5 bases). V was clipped by 4 bases and J by 2 bases, with 12 bases between them. The CDR3 has 14 amino acids. Per germline, CDR1 MNHEY and CDR2 SMNVEV (reference sequence). The CDR3 DNA reads as TGTGCCAGCAGTTCCTTAAATAGCGCCTACGAGCAGTACTTC. Protein product: CASSSLNSAYEQYF.

The chain employs TRBV13 and TRBJ2-5, with D unresolved. The CDR3 is 15 residues long. The V end lost 0 bases, the J end lost 3 bases, and 11 bases lay between the germline ends. CDR1 PRHDT and CDR2 FYEKMQ come from the germline V gene (reference sequence). The CDR3 coding sequence is TGTGCCAGCAGCTTAGGCCTTGTACAGAAAGAGACCCAGTACTTC. This gives the protein CASSLGLVQKETQYF.

The chain joins TRBV2 to TRBJ2-3; 9 nucleotides match TRBD2. The CDR3 extends over 15 amino acids. The J segment lost 5 bases and the V segment lost 3 bases, leaving 6 bases of the junction unmatched. CDR1 SNHLY and CDR2 FYNNEI come from the germline V gene. This chain's CDR3 is CASSDFGGGEDTQYF. CDR3 nucleotides: TGTGCCAGCAGTGATTTCGGCGGGGGGGAAGATACGCAGTATTTT.

The genes are TRBV27 and TRBJ2-3; 11 bases align to TRBD2. CDR3 length: 15 amino acids. The germline CDR1 and CDR2 sequences are MNHEY and SMNVEV (reference sequence). J was trimmed by 6 bases and V by 2 bases; bases with no gene match: 4. CDR3 sequence (DNA): TGTGCCAGCAGTTTAGAACCTAGCGGGAGGGATACGCAGTATTTT. Encoded protein: CASSLEPSGRDTQYF.

The chain links TRBV4-3 to TRBJ2-1, with D unresolved. Germline V gene data show CDR1 as LGHNA and CDR2 as YSLEER. With 9 bases removed from V and 3 bases from J, the gap between germline ends came to 15 bases. This CDR3 spans 14 amino acids. CDR3 sequence: CASCETVGYNEQFF. CDR3 coding DNA: TGCGCCAGTTGTGAGACTGTTGGCTACAATGAGCAGTTCTTC.

DNA of the CDR3: TGTGCCTGGAGTCTGGGTTGGGCATACGAGCAGTACTTC. Protein product: CAWSLGWAYEQYF. The J gene is TRBJ2-7, the V gene TRBV30, with D unclear. Trimming cost V 2 bases and J 4 bases, with 12 bases left between them. The CDR3 spans 13 residues. Germline CDR1 and CDR2: GTSNPN and SVGIG (reference sequence).

V gene TRBV28 combines with J gene TRBJ1-2; TRBD1 might be the D (5 bases). CDR3 size: 10 residues. The germline gives CDR1 MDHEN, CDR2 SYDVKM. V was clipped by 10 bases and J by 6 bases, with 9 bases between them. CDR3 sequence reads: CAIRDHGYTF. The CDR3, as DNA: TGTGCCATACGGGACCATGGCTACACCTTC.

This chain links TRBV30 with TRBJ1-2; D gene ambiguous. Germline assignment: CDR1 GTSNPN and CDR2 SVGIG (reference sequence). Deletions cut 0 bases from V and 4 bases from J, with 15 bases between. The CDR3 has 15 residues. The CDR3 sequence: CAWSVPAISSYGYTF. The CDR3, as DNA: TGTGCCTGGAGTGTTCCGGCTATCTCCTCCTATGGCTACACCTTC.

This chain links TRBV30 with TRBJ1-4; D uncertain. The CDR3 contains 13 residues. Germline V gives CDR1 GTSNPN, CDR2 SVGIG (reference sequence). The V gene lost 1 base and the J gene lost 7 bases, with 10 bases spanning the gap. The CDR3: CAWSGVISEKLFF. CDR3 DNA: TGTGCCTGGAGTGGGGTAATTAGTGAAAAACTGTTTTTT.

The V and J genes are TRBV21-1 and TRBJ1-5. TRBV21-1 is labeled a pseudogene. The CDR3 length is 21 residues. CDR3 DNA: TGTGCCAGCAGCAAAGCATTAGGGGACGAAATTCTGACTTTTAGCAATCAGCCCCAGCATTTT. Amino acid sequence: CASSKALGDEILTFSNQPQHF.

The chain uses TRBV7-9 and TRBJ2-7; 8 bases are shared with TRBD2. Germline V gives CDR1 SEHNR, CDR2 FQNEAQ (reference sequence). The CDR3 spans 15 residues. The V and J ends lost 5 bases and 8 bases, in that order; junction bases with no gene match: 14. The DNA of the CDR3 is TGTGCCAGCAGCACCGAAACAGCGGGAGTAGGGCAGCAGTACTTC. Its translation is CASSTETAGVGQQYF. Full variable domain (missing parts from reference TRBV7-9 and TRBJ2-7): DTGVSQNPRHKITKRGQNVTFRCDPISEHNRLYWYRQTLGQGPEFLTYFQNEAQLEKSRLLSDRFSAERPKGSFSTLEIQRTEQGDSAMYLCASSTETAGVGQQYFGPGTRLTVT.

The V call is TRBV6-1, the J call TRBJ2-1; TRBD2 matches at 9 bases. Germline V gene sequence: CDR1 MNHNS, CDR2 SASEGT. Germline trimming cut 4 bases from V and 4 bases from J; bases unmatched to any gene: 2. The CDR3 runs to 14 residues. This CDR3 is CASSVSGSYNEQFF. Here the CDR3 DNA reads TGTGCCAGCAGTGTTAGCGGGAGTTACAATGAGCAGTTCTTC.

The chain is built from TRBV10-3 and TRBJ2-7; 8 bases are shared with TRBD2. Unmatched junction bases numbered 6, after V lost 8 bases and J lost 0 bases. Germline CDR1 is ENHRY and CDR2 is SYGVKD. CDR3 length: 14 amino acids. In DNA, the CDR3 is TGTGCCATCGGGGAAGCGGGAGCCTCCTACGAGCAGTACTTC. This gives the protein CAIGEAGASYEQYF.

The CDR3 here is CASSAPDTQYF. The CDR3 coding sequence is TGTGCCAGCAGTGCCCCTGATACGCAGTATTTT. This chain connects TRBV6-1 to TRBJ2-3; no clear D. The CDR3 loop spans 11 amino acids. V shed 4 bases and J shed 6 bases, with 5 bases lying between them. Germline V gene data show CDR1 as MNHNS and CDR2 as SASEGT.

This clone was observed a single time. The rearrangement uses TRBV29-1 and TRBJ1-1, with D possibly TRBD1 on 6 matching bases. This CDR3 region has 16 residues. Germline lookup yields CDR1 SQVTM and CDR2 ANQGSEA. V lost 7 bases and J lost 1, with 22 bases in between. The CDR3 bases are TGCAGCGGGGGGCCTGGGCCCAATCTTGGGAACACTGAAGCTTTCTTT. Encoded protein: CSGGPGPNLGNTEAFF.

The chain is built from TRBV19 and TRBJ2-5, with a weak D call TRBD2 (6 bases). The length of the CDR3 is 15 residues. Germline CDR1 and CDR2: LNHDA and SQIVND (reference sequence). V dropped 6 bases and J dropped 2 bases, with 16 bases sitting between them. In nucleotides, the CDR3 is TGTGCCAGTAGACGGCTGCTGCGGGATCAAGAGACCCAGTACTTC. It yields the protein CASRRLLRDQETQYF.

This clone was seen a few times. This sequence joins TRBV7-9 and TRBJ1-4, with a weak D call TRBD1 (5 bases). CDR1 and CDR2 (germline): SEHNR, FQNEAQ (reference sequence). The CDR3 sequence is 12 residues long. V dropped 10 bases and J dropped 8 bases, with 14 bases sitting between them. This chain's CDR3 is CAISRGTEKLFF. The DNA for the CDR3 is TGTGCCATTTCCCGGGGGACGGAAAAACTGTTTTTT.

V gene TRBV27 combines with J gene TRBJ2-1; 12 bases agree with TRBD2. There are 18 residues in the CDR3. Germline CDR1 is MNHEY and CDR2 is SMNVEV (reference sequence). V was clipped by 1 base and J by 6 bases; unmatched bases: 10. In DNA form, the CDR3 reads TGTGCCAGCAGTTTATTGCGGCTAGCGGGAGGGCCGTTCAATGAGCAGTTCTTC. It yields the protein CASSLLRLAGGPFNEQFF.

The chain carries TRBV9 and TRBJ2-5, with TRBD1 matching over 7 bases. There are 14 residues in the CDR3. Per germline, CDR1 SGDLS and CDR2 YYNGEE. The V and J ends lost 5 bases and 5 bases, in that order; junction bases with no gene match: 9. CDR3 coding DNA: TGTGCCAGCAGTGTACATGACAGGGCCGAGACCCAGTACTTC. The encoded protein is CASSVHDRAETQYF.